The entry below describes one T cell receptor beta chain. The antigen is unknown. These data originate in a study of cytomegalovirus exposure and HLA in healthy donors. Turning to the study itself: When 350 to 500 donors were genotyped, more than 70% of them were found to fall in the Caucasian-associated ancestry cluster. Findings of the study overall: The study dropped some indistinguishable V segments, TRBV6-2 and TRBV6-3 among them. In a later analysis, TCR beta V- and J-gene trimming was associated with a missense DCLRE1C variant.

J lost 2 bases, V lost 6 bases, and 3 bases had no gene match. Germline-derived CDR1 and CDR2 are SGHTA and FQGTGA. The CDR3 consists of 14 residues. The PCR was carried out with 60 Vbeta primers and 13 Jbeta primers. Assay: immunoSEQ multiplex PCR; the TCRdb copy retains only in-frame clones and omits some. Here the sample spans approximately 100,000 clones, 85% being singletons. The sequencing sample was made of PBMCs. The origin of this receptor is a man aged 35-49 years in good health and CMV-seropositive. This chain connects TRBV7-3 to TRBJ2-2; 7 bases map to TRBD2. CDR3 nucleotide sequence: TGTGCCAGCAGGAGACTAGCTAACACCGGGGAGCTGTTTTTT. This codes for CASRRLANTGELFF.